A selection of T cell receptor beta chains follows, all from one sample in a study of OX40 agonist ivuxolimab in advanced cancers. Generated by immunoSEQ multiplex PCR, the TCRdb table keeps only in-frame clones and is missing some. The sample holds approximately 82,000 clones, roughly 90% seen once. The material was CD4+ or CD8+ T cells sorted from blood, obtained in a trial of the OX40 agonist ivuxolimab. These receptors came from an adult with an advanced solid tumor such as melanoma, head and neck, liver or kidney cancer. The CDR3 runs from the conserved cysteine through the conserved F or W. The D gene is left open where the match is weak. Some rows have no size entry. The others give once, few or many, or a class for an expanded clone.

v_call	d_call	clone_size	j_call	cdr3_length	cdr3_nt	cdr3_aa
TRBV10-3	TRBD2	NA	TRBJ2-3	15	TGTGCCATCAGTGTGCTGTTAGCGGGAGTTGATACGCAGTATTTT	CAISVLLAGVDTQYF
TRBV18	NA	few	TRBJ1-1	15	TGTGCCAGCTCACTCAACAGGGATAGATCGACTGAAGCTTTCTTT	CASSLNRDRSTEAFF
TRBV14	TRBD2	NA	TRBJ2-1	15	TGTGCCAGCAGCCCCTCTAGCGGCCCGTACAATGAGCAGTTCTTC	CASSPSSGPYNEQFF
TRBV6-5	TRBD2	NA	TRBJ2-5	16	TGTGCCAGCAGTTACTCGCAGACTAGCCAAGGAGAGACCCAGTACTTC	CASSYSQTSQGETQYF
TRBV14	NA	once	TRBJ2-5	16	TGTGCCAGCCGATCGTCAGGGTCCGGAGCAATAGGGACCCAGTACTTC	CASRSSGSGAIGTQYF
TRBV6-1	TRBD1	once	TRBJ1-2	14	TGTGCCAGCAGAGCCGGGACAGGTCGTTATGGCTACACCTTC	CASRAGTGRYGYTF
TRBV19	TRBD1	NA	TRBJ2-7	15	TGTGCCAGTAGTATTTTGGCAGGGGGCCCATACGAGCAGTACTTC	CASSILAGGPYEQYF
TRBV5-6	NA	NA	TRBJ1-2	14	TGTGCCAGCAGCGGATCACAGACGGTTTATGGCTACACCTTC	CASSGSQTVYGYTF
TRBV2	NA	NA	TRBJ2-3	15	TGTGCCAGCAGTGCCCCGGTGGGCTTCACAGATACGCAGTATTTT	CASSAPVGFTDTQYF
TRBV7-3	NA	NA	TRBJ1-1	13	TGTGCCAGCAGCACCCAAGAGAACACTGAAGCTTTCTTT	CASSTQENTEAFF
TRBV6-5	NA	NA	TRBJ1-1	13	TGTGCCAGCAGCCTTGGCCGGAACACTGAAGCTTTCTTT	CASSLGRNTEAFF
TRBV5-6	TRBD1	NA	TRBJ2-7	15	TGTGCCAGCAGCTTAACCGGGACAGGGGGGGGCGAGCAGTACTTC	CASSLTGTGGGEQYF
TRBV9	NA	NA	TRBJ2-7	16	TGTGCCAGCAGCGTAGGGTTAGGGGACGGGACCTACGAGCAGTACTTC	CASSVGLGDGTYEQYF
TRBV5-4	TRBD1	NA	TRBJ2-3	16	TGTGCCAGCAGCTCGAGGGACAGCTACAGGACAGATACGCAGTATTTT	CASSSRDSYRTDTQYF
TRBV10-3	TRBD1	NA	TRBJ2-7	14	TGTGCCATCGGATCGGGACAGGAGACCTACGAGCAGTACTTC	CAIGSGQETYEQYF
TRBV18	NA	NA	TRBJ2-1	18	TGTGCCAGCTCACTCGAATCGAGACGGGGGGCATCCTACAATGAGCAGTTCTTC	CASSLESRRGASYNEQFF
TRBV7-8	TRBD2	NA	TRBJ2-5	20	TGTGCCAGCAGCTTCCGACCGGGACTAGCGGGATTTAGGTCTCAAGAGACCCAGTACTTC	CASSFRPGLAGFRSQETQYF
TRBV11-2	NA	NA	TRBJ1-1	13	TGTGCCAGCAGCTTAGAGTGGGGTACTGAAGCTTTCTTT	CASSLEWGTEAFF
TRBV30	NA	NA	TRBJ2-5	13	TGTGCCTGGTCTGGCCAGGGGGGAGAGACCCAGTACTTC	CAWSGQGGETQYF
TRBV5-6	NA	once	TRBJ1-1	13	TGTGCCAGCAGCTTTAGGGACTACACTGAAGCTTTCTTT	CASSFRDYTEAFF
TRBV27	NA	few	TRBJ1-1	13	TGTGCCAGCAAGACAGGACAGAACACTGAAGCTTTCTTT	CASKTGQNTEAFF
TRBV19	TRBD2	NA	TRBJ2-7	15	TGTGCCAGTCGCCCGAAACTAGCGGGAGGTTACGAGCAGTACTTC	CASRPKLAGGYEQYF
TRBV7-6	NA	NA	TRBJ2-3	16	TGTGCCAGCAGCTTAGCACCAGGGGACAACACAGATACGCAGTATTTT	CASSLAPGDNTDTQYF
TRBV7-9	TRBD1	NA	TRBJ2-5	11	TGTGCCAGCAGTCCACAGGGGTCCCAGTACTTC	CASSPQGSQYF
TRBV6-5	TRBD1	NA	TRBJ1-2	16	TGTGCCAGCAGTTACTCGAGGCTTGGACAGGGCTATGGCTACACCTTC	CASSYSRLGQGYGYTF